This T cell receptor (beta chain) derives from a study of human T cells and chemical hapten exposure. The wider study: Chiefly female patients presented with alopecia areata, totalis or universalis.

Each cDNA molecule in the library carried unique molecular identifiers. MiXCR, applied by TCRdb to the RACE reads, yields one record per CDR3 protein. The table records more than 95,000 distinct CDR3 sequences, roughly an eighth of them present only once. Noted time point: patch test 1, 2 weeks after DPC sensitization. This sample's treatment: therapeutic diphenylcyclopropenone sensitization with weekly scalp DPC. Between the trimmed V and J ends, which lost 6 bases and 0 bases, there was a span of 12 bases. The CDR3 has 14 residues. Per germline, CDR1 ENHRY and CDR2 SYGVKD. The sequenced sample was whole blood, obtained in connection with sensitization to the hapten diphenylcyclopropenone (DPC). This chain links TRBV10-3 with TRBJ2-7; tentatively, D is TRBD1 (6 bases). The origin of this receptor is a woman aged 45-60 years with alopecia areata. Some clones in this sample may be carry-over from other donors' samples. The CDR3 loop is CAIRDRSSSYEQYF. CDR3 bases: TGTGCCATCAGAGACAGGTCATCCTCCTACGAGCAGTACTTC.